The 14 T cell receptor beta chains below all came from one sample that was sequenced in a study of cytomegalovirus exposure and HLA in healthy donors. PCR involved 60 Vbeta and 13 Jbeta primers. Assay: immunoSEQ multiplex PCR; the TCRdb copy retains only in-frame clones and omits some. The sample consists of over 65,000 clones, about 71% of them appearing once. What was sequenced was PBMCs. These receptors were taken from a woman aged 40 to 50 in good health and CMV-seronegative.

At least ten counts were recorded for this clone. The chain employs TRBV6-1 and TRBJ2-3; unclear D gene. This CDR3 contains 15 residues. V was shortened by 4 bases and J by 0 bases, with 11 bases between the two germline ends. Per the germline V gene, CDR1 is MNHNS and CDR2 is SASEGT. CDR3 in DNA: TGTGCCAGCAGTGGCGGTAGAGCCAGCACAGATACGCAGTATTTT. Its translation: CASSGGRASTDTQYF.

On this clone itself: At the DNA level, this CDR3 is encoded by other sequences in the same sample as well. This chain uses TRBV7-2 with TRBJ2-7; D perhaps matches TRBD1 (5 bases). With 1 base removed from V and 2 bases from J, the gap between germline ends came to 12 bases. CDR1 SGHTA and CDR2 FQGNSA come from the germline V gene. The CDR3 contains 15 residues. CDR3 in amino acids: CASSLGQGSTYEQYF. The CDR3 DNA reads TGTGCCAGCAGCTTAGGGCAGGGATCAACCTACGAGCAGTACTTC.

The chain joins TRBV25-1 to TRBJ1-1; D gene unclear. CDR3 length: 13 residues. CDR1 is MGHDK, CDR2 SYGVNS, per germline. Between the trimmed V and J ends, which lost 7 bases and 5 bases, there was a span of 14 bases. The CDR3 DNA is TGTGCCAGCACTTCGAGGGTAGTTACTGAAGCTTTCTTT. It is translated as CASTSRVVTEAFF.

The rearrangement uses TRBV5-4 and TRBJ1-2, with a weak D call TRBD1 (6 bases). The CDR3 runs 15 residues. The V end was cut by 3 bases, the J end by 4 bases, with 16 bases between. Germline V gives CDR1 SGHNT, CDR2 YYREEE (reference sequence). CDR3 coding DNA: TGTGCCAGCAGCTGGGGAAGAGGACAGAGCTATGGCTACACCTTC. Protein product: CASSWGRGQSYGYTF.

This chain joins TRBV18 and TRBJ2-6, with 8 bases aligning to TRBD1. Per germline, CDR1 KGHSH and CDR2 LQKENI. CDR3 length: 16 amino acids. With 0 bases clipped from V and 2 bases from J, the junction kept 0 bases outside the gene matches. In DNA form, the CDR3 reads TGTGCCAGCTCACCACCGACAGGGGCTGGGGCCAACGTCCTGACTTTC. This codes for CASSPPTGAGANVLTF.

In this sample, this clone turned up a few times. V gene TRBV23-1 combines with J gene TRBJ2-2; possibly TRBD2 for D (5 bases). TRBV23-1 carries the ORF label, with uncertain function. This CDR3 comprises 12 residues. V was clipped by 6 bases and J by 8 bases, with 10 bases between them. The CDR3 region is CASSHRGGELFF. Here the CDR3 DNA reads TGCGCCAGCAGCCATCGAGGGGGGGAGCTGTTTTTT.

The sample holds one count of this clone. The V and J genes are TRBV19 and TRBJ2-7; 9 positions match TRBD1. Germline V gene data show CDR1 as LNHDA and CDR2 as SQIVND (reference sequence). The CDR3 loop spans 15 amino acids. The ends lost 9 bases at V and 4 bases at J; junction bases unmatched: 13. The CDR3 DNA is TGTGCCAGCTCACTACCGGGACAGGGTGTTTACGAGCAGTACTTC. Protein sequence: CASSLPGQGVYEQYF. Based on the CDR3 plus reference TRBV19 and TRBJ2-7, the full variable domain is DGGITQSPKYLFRKEGQNVTLSCEQNLNHDAMYWYRQDPGQGLRLIYYSQIVNDFQKGDIAEGYSVSREKKESFPLTVTSAQKNPTAFYLCASSLPGQGVYEQYFGPGTRLTVT.

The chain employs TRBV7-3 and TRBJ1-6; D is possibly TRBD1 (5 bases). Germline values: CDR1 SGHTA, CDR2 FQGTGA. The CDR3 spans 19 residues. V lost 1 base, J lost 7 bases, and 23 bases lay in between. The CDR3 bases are TGTGCCAGCAGCTTAAATGGTGCAACTGGGCCCGGGGGGAATTCACCCCTCCACTTT. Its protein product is CASSLNGATGPGGNSPLHF.

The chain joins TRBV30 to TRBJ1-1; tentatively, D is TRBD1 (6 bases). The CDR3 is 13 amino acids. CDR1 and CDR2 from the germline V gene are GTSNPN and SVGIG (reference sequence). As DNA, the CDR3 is TGTGCTTCTTACCCGGGGGGCTACACTGAAGCTTTCTTT. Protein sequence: CASYPGGYTEAFF.

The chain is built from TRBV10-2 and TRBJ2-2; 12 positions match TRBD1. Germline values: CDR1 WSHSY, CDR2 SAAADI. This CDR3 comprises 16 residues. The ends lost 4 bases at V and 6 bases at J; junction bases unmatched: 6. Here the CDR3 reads CASSGRDRGLSGELFF. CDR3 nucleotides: TGCGCCAGCAGTGGGCGGGACAGGGGGCTATCCGGGGAGCTGTTTTTT.

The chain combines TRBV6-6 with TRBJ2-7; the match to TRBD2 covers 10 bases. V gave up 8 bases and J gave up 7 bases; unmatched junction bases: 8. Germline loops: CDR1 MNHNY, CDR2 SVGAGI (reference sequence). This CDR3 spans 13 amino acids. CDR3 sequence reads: CASGLAGAGEQYF. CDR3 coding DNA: TGTGCCAGCGGGCTAGCGGGAGCTGGGGAGCAGTACTTC.

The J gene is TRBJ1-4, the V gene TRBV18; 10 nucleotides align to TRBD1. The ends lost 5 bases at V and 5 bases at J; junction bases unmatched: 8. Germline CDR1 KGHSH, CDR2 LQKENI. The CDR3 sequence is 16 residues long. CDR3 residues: CASSATRDRGNEKLFF. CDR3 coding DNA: TGTGCCAGCTCAGCCACGCGGGACAGGGGCAATGAAAAACTGTTTTTT. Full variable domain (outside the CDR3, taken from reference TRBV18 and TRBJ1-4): NAGVMQNPRHLVRRRGQEARLRCSPMKGHSHVYWYRQLPEEGLKFMVYLQKENIIDESGMPKERFSAEFPKEGPSILRIQQVVRGDSAAYFCASSATRDRGNEKLFFGSGTQLSVL.

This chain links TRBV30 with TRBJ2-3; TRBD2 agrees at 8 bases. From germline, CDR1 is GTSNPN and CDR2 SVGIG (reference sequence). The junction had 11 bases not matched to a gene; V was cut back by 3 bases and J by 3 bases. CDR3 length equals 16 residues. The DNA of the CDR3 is TGTGCCTGGAGCGGGGGTAGCGGGATTCATACAGATACGCAGTATTTT. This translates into CAWSGGSGIHTDTQYF.

DNA of the CDR3: TGCGCCAGCAGCCGAGGACAGTTTGGCAATGAGCAGTTCTTC. It translates to CASSRGQFGNEQFF. The chain links TRBV5-1 to TRBJ2-1, with a tentative D call TRBD1 (6 bases). Germline CDR1 and CDR2: SGHRS and YFSETQ. This CDR3 has 14 amino acids. V was pared by 4 bases and J by 6 bases, with 14 bases between.